This TCR beta chain was sequenced for a study of T-cell reconstitution after alpha-beta-depleted transplantation in children. Study-wide results and caveats: Newly produced T cells mostly provided counts and TCRbeta diversity after one year, as hyperexpanded clones declined. The study traced high day-60 TCRbeta diversity in some patients to surviving recipient T cells and thymic progenitors. Expanded graft clones numbering several hundred reportedly gave rise to alpha-beta T cells about two months after transplant.

Remarks on this clonotype: What it binds is not known.

Molecular barcoding with unique molecular identifiers was used for the TCRbeta library. TCRdb passed the PCR reads through MiXCR, listing each CDR3 protein once. The sample includes fewer than 500,000 distinct CDR3 sequences, 43% of them seen just once. The CDR3 loop spans 14 amino acids. V lost 5 bases to trimming and J lost 0 bases, with 13 bases between them. Germline CDR1 and CDR2: SQVTM and ANQGSEA. The chain combines TRBV29-1 with TRBJ1-2, with a tentative D call TRBD1 (5 bases). The sample was PBMCs, taken before TCRalphabeta/CD19-depleted stem cell transplant. The receptor's source is a girl aged 2-10 years with aplastic anemia, due to receive a stem cell transplant. The CDR3 here is CSVSTVGSNYGYTF. The CDR3 DNA reads as TGCAGCGTTTCGACAGTTGGATCTAACTATGGCTACACCTTC.